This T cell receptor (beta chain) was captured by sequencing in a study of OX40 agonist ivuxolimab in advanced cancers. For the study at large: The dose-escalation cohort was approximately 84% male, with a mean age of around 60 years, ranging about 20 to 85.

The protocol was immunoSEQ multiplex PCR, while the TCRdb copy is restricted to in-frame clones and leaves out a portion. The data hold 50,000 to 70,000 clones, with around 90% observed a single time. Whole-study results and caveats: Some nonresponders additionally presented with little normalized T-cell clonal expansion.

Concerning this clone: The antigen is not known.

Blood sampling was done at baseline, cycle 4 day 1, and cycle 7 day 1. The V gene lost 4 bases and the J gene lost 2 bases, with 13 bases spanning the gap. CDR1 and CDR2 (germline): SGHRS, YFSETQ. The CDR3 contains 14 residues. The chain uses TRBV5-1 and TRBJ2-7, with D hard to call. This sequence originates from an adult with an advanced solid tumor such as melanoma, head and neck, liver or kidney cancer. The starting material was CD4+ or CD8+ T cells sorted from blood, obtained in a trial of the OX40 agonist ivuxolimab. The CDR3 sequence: CASSPLYGTYEQYF. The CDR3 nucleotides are TGCGCCAGCAGCCCCCTTTATGGAACCTACGAGCAGTACTTC.